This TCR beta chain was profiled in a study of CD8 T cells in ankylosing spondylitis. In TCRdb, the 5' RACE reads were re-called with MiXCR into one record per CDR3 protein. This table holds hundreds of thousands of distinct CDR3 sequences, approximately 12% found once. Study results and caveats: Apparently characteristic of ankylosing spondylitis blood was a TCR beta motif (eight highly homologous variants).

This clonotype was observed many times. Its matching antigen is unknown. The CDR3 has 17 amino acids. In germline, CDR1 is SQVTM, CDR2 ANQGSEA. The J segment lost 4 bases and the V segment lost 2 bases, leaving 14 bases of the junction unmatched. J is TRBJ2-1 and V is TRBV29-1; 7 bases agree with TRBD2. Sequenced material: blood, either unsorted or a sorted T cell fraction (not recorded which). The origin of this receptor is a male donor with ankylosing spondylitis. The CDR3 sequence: CSVEMGLAATQYNEQFF. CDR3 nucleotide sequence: TGCAGCGTTGAAATGGGCCTAGCGGCAACACAATACAATGAGCAGTTCTTC.